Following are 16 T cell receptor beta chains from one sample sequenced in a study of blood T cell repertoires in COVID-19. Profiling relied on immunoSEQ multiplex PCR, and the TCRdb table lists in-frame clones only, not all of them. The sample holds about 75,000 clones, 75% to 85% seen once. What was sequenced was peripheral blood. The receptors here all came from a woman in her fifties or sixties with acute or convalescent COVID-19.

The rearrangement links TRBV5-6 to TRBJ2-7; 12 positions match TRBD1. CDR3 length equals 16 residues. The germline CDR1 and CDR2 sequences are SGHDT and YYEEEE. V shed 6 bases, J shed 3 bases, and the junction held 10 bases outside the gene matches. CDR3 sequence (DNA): TGTGCCAGCACCAATCGCGGGACAGGGGGCCTCTACGAGCAGTACTTC. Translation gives CASTNRGTGGLYEQYF. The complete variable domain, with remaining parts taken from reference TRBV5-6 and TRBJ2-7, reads DAGVTQSPTHLIKTRGQQVTLRCSPKSGHDTVSWYQQALGQGPQFIFQYYEEEERQRGNFPDRFSGHQFPNYSSELNVNALLLGDSALYLCASTNRGTGGLYEQYFGPGTRLTVT.

In DNA, the CDR3 is TGTGCCAGCAGTGACAGGGTTGATCAGCCCCAGCATTTT. It specifies CASSDRVDQPQHF. The V call is TRBV28, the J call TRBJ1-5, with TRBD1 identical over 7 bases. The CDR3 is made up of 13 amino acids. CDR1 MDHEN and CDR2 SYDVKM come from the germline V gene. V gave up 5 bases and J gave up 5 bases; unmatched junction bases: 3.

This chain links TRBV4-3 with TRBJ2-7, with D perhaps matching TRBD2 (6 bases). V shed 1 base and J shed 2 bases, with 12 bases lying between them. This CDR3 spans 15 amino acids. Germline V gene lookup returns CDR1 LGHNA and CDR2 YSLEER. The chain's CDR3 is CASSQGISGAYEQYF. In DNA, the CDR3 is TGCGCCAGCAGCCAAGGGATTAGCGGAGCCTACGAGCAGTACTTC.

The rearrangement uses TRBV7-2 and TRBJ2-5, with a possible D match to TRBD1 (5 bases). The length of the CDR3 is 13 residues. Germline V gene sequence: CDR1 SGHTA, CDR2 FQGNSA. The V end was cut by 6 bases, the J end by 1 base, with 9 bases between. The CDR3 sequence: CASRPQAQETQYF. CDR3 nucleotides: TGTGCCAGCAGGCCACAGGCCCAAGAGACCCAGTACTTC. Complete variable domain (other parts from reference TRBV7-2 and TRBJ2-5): GAGVSQSPSNKVTEKGKDVELRCDPISGHTALYWYRQSLGQGLEFLIYFQGNSAPDKSGLPSDRFSAERTGGSVSTLTIQRTQQEDSAVYLCASRPQAQETQYFGPGTRLLVL.

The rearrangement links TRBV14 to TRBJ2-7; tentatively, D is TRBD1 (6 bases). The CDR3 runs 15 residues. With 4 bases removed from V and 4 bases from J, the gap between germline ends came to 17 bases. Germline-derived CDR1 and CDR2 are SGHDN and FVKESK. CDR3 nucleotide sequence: TGTGCCAGCAGCCGAATAGTGCAGGGGCCTTACGAGCAGTACTTC. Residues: CASSRIVQGPYEQYF.

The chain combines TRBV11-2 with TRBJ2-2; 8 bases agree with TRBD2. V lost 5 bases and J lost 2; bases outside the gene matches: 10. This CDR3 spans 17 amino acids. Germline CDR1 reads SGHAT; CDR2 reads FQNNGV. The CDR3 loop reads CASSRQPGGPNTGELFF. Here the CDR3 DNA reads TGTGCCAGCAGCCGACAACCGGGGGGGCCCAACACCGGGGAGCTGTTTTTT.

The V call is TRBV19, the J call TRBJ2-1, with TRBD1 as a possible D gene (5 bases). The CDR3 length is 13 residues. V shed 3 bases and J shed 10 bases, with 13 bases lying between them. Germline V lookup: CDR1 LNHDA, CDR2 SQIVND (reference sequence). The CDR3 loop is CASSIRGEVEQFF. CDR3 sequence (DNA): TGTGCCAGTAGTATTAGGGGCGAGGTAGAGCAGTTCTTC.

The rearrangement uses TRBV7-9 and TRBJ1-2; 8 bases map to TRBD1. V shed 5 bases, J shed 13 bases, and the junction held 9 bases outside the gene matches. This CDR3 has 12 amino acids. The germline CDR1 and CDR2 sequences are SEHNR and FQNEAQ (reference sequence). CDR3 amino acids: CASSHGQGPSTF. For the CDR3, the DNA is TGTGCCAGCAGCCACGGACAGGGCCCGTCCACCTTC. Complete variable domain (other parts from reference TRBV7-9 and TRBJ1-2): DTGVSQNPRHKITKRGQNVTFRCDPISEHNRLYWYRQTLGQGPEFLTYFQNEAQLEKSRLLSDRFSAERPKGSFSTLEIQRTEQGDSAMYLCASSHGQGPSTFGSGTRLTVV.

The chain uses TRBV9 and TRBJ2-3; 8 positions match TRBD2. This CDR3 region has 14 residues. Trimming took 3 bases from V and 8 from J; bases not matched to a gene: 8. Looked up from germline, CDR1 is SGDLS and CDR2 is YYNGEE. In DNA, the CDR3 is TGTGCCAGCAGCGCAAAGCGGGAGTGGGGTACGCAGTATTTT. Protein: CASSAKREWGTQYF.

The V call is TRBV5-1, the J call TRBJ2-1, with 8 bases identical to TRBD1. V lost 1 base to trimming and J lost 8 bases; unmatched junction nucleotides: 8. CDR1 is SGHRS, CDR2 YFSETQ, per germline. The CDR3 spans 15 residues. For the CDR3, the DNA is TGCGCCAGCAGCTTGATGAGACAGGGGTTCTATGAGCAGTTCTTC. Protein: CASSLMRQGFYEQFF. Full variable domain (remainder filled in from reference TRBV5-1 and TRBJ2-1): KAGVTQTPRYLIKTRGQQVTLSCSPISGHRSVSWYQQTPGQGLQFLFEYFSETQRNKGNFPGRFSGRQFSNSRSEMNVSTLELGDSALYLCASSLMRQGFYEQFFGPGTRLTVL.

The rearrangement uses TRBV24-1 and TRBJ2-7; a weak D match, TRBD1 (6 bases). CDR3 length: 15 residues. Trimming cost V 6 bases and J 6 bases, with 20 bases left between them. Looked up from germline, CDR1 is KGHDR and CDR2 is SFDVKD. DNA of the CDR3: TGTGCCACCAGTAAGGGGGACCCCGGGGAGCTCGAGCAGTACTTC. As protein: CATSKGDPGELEQYF.

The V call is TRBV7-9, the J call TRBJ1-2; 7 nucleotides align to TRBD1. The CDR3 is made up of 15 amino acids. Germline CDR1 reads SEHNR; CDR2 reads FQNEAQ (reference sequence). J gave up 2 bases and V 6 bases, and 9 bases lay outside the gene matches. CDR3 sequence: CASSTSDRENYGYTF. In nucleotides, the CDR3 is TGTGCCAGCAGTACAAGTGACAGGGAAAACTATGGCTACACCTTC.

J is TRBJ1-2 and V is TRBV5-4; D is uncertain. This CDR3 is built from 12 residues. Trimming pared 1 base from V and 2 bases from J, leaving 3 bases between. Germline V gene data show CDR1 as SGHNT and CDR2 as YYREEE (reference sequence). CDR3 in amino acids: CASSLSNYGYTF. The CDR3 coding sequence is TGTGCCAGCAGCTTGAGCAACTATGGCTACACCTTC.

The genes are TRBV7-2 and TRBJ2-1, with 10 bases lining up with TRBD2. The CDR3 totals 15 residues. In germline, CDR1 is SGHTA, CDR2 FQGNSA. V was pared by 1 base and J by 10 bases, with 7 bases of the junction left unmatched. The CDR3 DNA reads TGTGCCAGCAGCTTAGTCTCTAGCGGGGGCCAAGAGCAGTTCTTC. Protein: CASSLVSSGGQEQFF.

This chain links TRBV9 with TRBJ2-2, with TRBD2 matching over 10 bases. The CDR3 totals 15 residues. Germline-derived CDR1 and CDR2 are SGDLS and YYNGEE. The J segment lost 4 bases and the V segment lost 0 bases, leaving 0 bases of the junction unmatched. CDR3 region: CASSVVAGGTGELFF. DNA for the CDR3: TGTGCCAGCAGCGTAGTAGCGGGAGGCACCGGGGAGCTGTTTTTT. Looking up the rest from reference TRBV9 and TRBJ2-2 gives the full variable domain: DSGVTQTPKHLITATGQRVTLRCSPRSGDLSVYWYQQSLDQGLQFLIQYYNGEERAKGNILERFSAQQFPDLHSELNLSSLELGDSALYFCASSVVAGGTGELFFGEGSRLTVL.

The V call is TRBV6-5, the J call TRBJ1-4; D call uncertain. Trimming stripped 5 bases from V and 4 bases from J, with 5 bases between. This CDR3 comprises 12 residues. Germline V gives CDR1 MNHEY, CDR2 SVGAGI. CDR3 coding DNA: TGTGCCAGCAGTCGTAGTAATGAAAAACTGTTTTTT. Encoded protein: CASSRSNEKLFF.